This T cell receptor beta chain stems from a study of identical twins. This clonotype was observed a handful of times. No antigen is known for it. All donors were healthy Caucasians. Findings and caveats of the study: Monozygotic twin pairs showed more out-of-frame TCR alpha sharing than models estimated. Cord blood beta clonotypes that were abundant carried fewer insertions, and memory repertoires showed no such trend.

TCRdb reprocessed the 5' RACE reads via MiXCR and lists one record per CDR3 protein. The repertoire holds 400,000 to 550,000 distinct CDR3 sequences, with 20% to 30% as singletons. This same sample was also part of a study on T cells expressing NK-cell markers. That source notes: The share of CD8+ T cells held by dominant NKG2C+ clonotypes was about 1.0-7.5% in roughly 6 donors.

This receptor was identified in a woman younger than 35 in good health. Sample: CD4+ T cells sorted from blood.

CDR3 bases: TGTGCCAGCCGGGACGGCGGCACAGATACGCAGTATTTT. This codes for CASRDGGTDTQYF. The gene calls are TRBV6-6 and TRBJ2-3, with D perhaps TRBD1 or TRBD2 (5 bases each). The germline V and J ends were trimmed by 8 bases and 1 base, with 10 bases remaining between them. From germline, CDR1 is MNHNY and CDR2 SVGAGI (reference sequence). CDR3 size: 13 residues.